These 28 T cell receptor beta chains came from one sample sequenced in a study of T cell changes during pregnancy in multiple sclerosis. Repertoires were generated with immunoSEQ multiplex PCR, while TCRdb's copy carries only in-frame clones and drops some. Of fewer than 50,000 clones in the sample, about 90% were seen once. Sequencing used peripheral blood, obtained in the second trimester of pregnancy. These receptors were obtained from a female donor in good health, enrolled as a control in a pregnancy study.

The chain recombines TRBV7-8 with TRBJ1-2; the match to TRBD1 covers 11 bases. The J segment lost 1 base and the V segment lost 5 bases, leaving 3 bases of the junction unmatched. The CDR3 loop spans 15 amino acids. CDR1 SGHVS and CDR2 FQNEAQ come from the germline V gene. The CDR3 reads CASSLGTGGNYGYTF. CDR3 bases: TGTGCCAGCAGCCTGGGGACAGGGGGTAACTATGGCTACACCTTC. Using reference TRBV7-8 and TRBJ1-2 for the parts outside the CDR3, the full variable domain is GAGVSQSPRYKVAKRGQDVALRCDPISGHVSLFWYQQALGQGPEFLTYFQNEAQLDKSGLPSDRFFAERPEGSVSTLKIQRTQQEDSAVYLCASSLGTGGNYGYTFGSGTRLTVV.

This chain connects TRBV19 to TRBJ2-5; 8 positions agree with TRBD1. Germline V gene data show CDR1 as LNHDA and CDR2 as SQIVND (reference sequence). V lost 10 bases, J lost 9 bases, and 10 bases stayed unmatched. This CDR3 is 12 amino acids long. The CDR3 sequence is CATGQGETSQYF. For the CDR3, the DNA is TGTGCCACCGGACAGGGAGAGACGTCCCAGTACTTC.

This clone has only one observation. The rearrangement links TRBV2 to TRBJ1-2; 8 bases map to TRBD1. In germline, CDR1 is SNHLY, CDR2 FYNNEI. Trimming at V came to 7 bases and at J to 1 base, leaving 14 bases not matched to a gene. The CDR3 sequence is 17 residues long. The CDR3 is CASKIDRGQNLNYGYTF. The DNA for the CDR3 is TGTGCCAGCAAGATTGACAGGGGCCAAAATCTTAACTATGGCTACACCTTC.

The CDR3 bases are TGTGCCAGCAGTGAAGGACAGGGGGCGGGTGGCTACACCTTC. It is translated as CASSEGQGAGGYTF. The V and J genes are TRBV2 and TRBJ1-2, with 10 bases aligning to TRBD1. Germline CDR1 reads SNHLY; CDR2 reads FYNNEI. J was trimmed by 7 bases and V by 1 base; bases with no gene match: 3. The CDR3 is 14 residues long.

The chain has TRBV9 and TRBJ2-1; TRBD2 matches at 12 bases. CDR1 is SGDLS, CDR2 YYNGEE, per germline. V trimming: 3 bases; J trimming: 4 bases; junction bases outside the gene matches: 11. The CDR3 covers 18 residues. CDR3 amino acids: CASSARTSGVSDYNEQFF. CDR3 nucleotide sequence: TGTGCCAGCAGCGCCCGGACTAGCGGGGTGAGTGATTACAATGAGCAGTTCTTC.

This chain joins TRBV12-5 and TRBJ1-5; D is unresolved. The CDR3 totals 13 residues. With 5 bases removed from V and 3 bases from J, the gap between germline ends came to 8 bases. The germline V gene encodes CDR1 LGHNT and CDR2 FRNRAP. The CDR3 loop is CASGAGFNQPQHF. DNA of the CDR3: TGTGCTAGTGGTGCGGGGTTCAATCAGCCCCAGCATTTT.

V and J are TRBV14 and TRBJ1-3, with D perhaps TRBD1 (5 bases). The V gene's germline CDR1 is SGHDN and CDR2 FVKESK. Trimming took 3 bases from V and 2 from J, leaving 17 bases between them. The CDR3 sequence is 17 residues long. CDR3 sequence: CASSHPGGGSPGNTIYF. The CDR3, as DNA: TGTGCCAGCAGCCACCCCGGGGGAGGTTCGCCTGGAAACACCATATATTTT.

CDR3 sequence: CASSVVAGAAGELFF. CDR3 nucleotides: TGTGCCAGCAGCGTAGTGGCGGGGGCGGCCGGGGAGCTGTTTTTT. The rearrangement links TRBV9 to TRBJ2-2; D possibly corresponds to TRBD2 (7 bases). This CDR3 spans 15 amino acids. Trimming removed 0 bases at V and 6 bases at J, with 12 bases between. CDR1 SGDLS and CDR2 YYNGEE come from the germline V gene.

This clone is a singleton in its sample. The V gene is TRBV7-6, the J gene TRBJ2-5; TRBD1 agrees at 7 bases. This CDR3 region has 14 residues. V trimming: 5 bases; J trimming: 2 bases; junction bases outside the gene matches: 5. Germline CDR1 and CDR2: SGHVS and FNYEAQ. The CDR3 coding sequence is TGTGCCAGCAGCCAGGGGGTAAAACAAGAGACCCAGTACTTC. Its protein is CASSQGVKQETQYF.

This rearrangement joins TRBV5-1 to TRBJ1-2; TRBD1 is a possible D gene (6 bases). Trimming left V 0 bases short and J 0 bases short, with 9 bases between. Germline V gene sequence: CDR1 SGHRS, CDR2 YFSETQ. This CDR3 contains 15 residues. The CDR3 coding sequence is TGCGCCAGCAGCTTGGCAGGGGAGACTAACTATGGCTACACCTTC. Its translation: CASSLAGETNYGYTF.

This chain links TRBV25-1 with TRBJ1-4; 8 bases match TRBD1. V was pared by 5 bases and J by 6 bases, with 5 bases of the junction left unmatched. This CDR3 is 14 amino acids long. Germline assignment: CDR1 MGHDK and CDR2 SYGVNS. The CDR3 nucleotides are TGTGCCAGCAGTCCCGACAGGGGATATGAAAAACTGTTTTTT. Protein sequence: CASSPDRGYEKLFF.

This rearrangement joins TRBV30 to TRBJ1-4; the D gene is possibly TRBD1 (5 bases). This CDR3 has 13 amino acids. Germline V gives CDR1 GTSNPN, CDR2 SVGIG (reference sequence). The V and J ends lost 4 bases and 4 bases respectively, with 10 bases between them. The DNA of the CDR3 is TGTGCCTGGACGTCACAGGTTAATGAAAAACTGTTTTTT. Translating it yields CAWTSQVNEKLFF.

CDR3 sequence: CASTQGRGFTEAFF. CDR3 nucleotide sequence: TGTGCCAGCACCCAGGGACGGGGGTTCACTGAAGCTTTCTTT. V gene TRBV27 combines with J gene TRBJ1-1; tentatively, D is TRBD1 (5 bases). The CDR3 consists of 14 residues. With 7 bases removed from V and 4 bases from J, the gap between germline ends came to 16 bases. CDR1 is MNHEY, CDR2 SMNVEV, per germline (reference sequence).

This clone was seen more than once but under ten times. The CDR3, as DNA: TGTGCCAGCTCCCTCGGACAGGGGGCGGATGGCTACACCTTC. Protein sequence: CASSLGQGADGYTF. This chain joins TRBV18 and TRBJ1-2, with TRBD1 matching 11 bases. CDR3 size: 14 residues. V dropped 6 bases and J dropped 6; count of bases not matched to a gene: 6. Per germline, CDR1 KGHSH and CDR2 LQKENI.

The chain uses TRBV29-1 and TRBJ2-3; D is unresolved. V lost 3 bases and J lost 2, with 9 bases in between. This CDR3 contains 13 residues. Germline lookup yields CDR1 SQVTM and CDR2 ANQGSEA. The CDR3 region is CSVERLSTDTQYF. The CDR3 region has the DNA TGCAGCGTTGAGCGGCTCTCCACAGATACGCAGTATTTT.

The chain employs TRBV21-1 and TRBJ2-2; the DNA was not compared with TRBD1, the D call given in the table. TRBV21-1 is shown as a pseudogene. The CDR3 runs to 15 residues. The CDR3: CASSKVTEVRGELFF. The CDR3, as DNA: TGTGCCAGCAGCAAAGTGACAGAGGTACGCGGGGAGCTGTTTTTT.

DNA for the CDR3: TGTGCCAGCTCACCCCAAGGACAGGGAGGTTTTGGCACTGAAGCTTTCTTT. Translated, it gives CASSPQGQGGFGTEAFF. This chain connects TRBV18 to TRBJ1-1, with 8 bases identical to TRBD1. From germline, CDR1 is KGHSH and CDR2 LQKENI. Losses at the gene ends were 3 bases for V and 4 bases for J; bases not matched to a gene: 13. CDR3 length: 17 residues.

The V call is TRBV30, the J call TRBJ2-5; D is unclear. Germline CDR1 GTSNPN, CDR2 SVGIG (reference sequence). Trimming left V 2 bases short and J 5 bases short, with 6 bases between. The CDR3 totals 11 residues. The CDR3 sequence: CAWSPRETQYF. Here the CDR3 DNA reads TGTGCCTGGAGTCCCAGGGAGACCCAGTACTTC.

This chain links TRBV15 with TRBJ2-7, with D maybe TRBD1 (6 bases). The V gene's germline CDR1 is LNHNV and CDR2 YYDKDF (reference sequence). V was cut by 5 bases and J by 0 bases, with 11 bases left in between. The CDR3 is made up of 14 amino acids. CDR3 loop: CATSPDRSSYEQYF. The CDR3 DNA sequence: TGTGCCACCAGCCCAGACAGGAGCTCCTACGAGCAGTACTTC.

This rearrangement joins TRBV9 to TRBJ2-2; a possible D gene is TRBD2 (6 bases). Germline CDR1 reads SGDLS; CDR2 reads YYNGEE. Trimming shortened V by 4 bases and J by 0 bases, and 22 bases separated the two germline ends. CDR3 length: 19 residues. Here the CDR3 reads CASSNNRGVAAANTGELFF. The CDR3 nucleotides read TGTGCCAGCAGCAACAATCGTGGGGTAGCGGCCGCGAACACCGGGGAGCTGTTTTTT.

The chain recombines TRBV7-9 with TRBJ1-6; D not certain. Trimming pared 5 bases from V and 2 bases from J, leaving 13 bases between. Per germline, CDR1 SEHNR and CDR2 FQNEAQ (reference sequence). The CDR3 has 16 residues. As DNA, the CDR3 is TGTGCCAGCAGCCCCCGGGAGGGTGCCTATAATTCACCCCTCCACTTT. Amino acid sequence: CASSPREGAYNSPLHF.

A single count supports this clone. The CDR3 sequence is CASSPQHENTGELFF. The DNA for the CDR3 is TGTGCCAGCTCACCGCAACATGAGAACACCGGGGAGCTGTTTTTT. The rearrangement links TRBV18 to TRBJ2-2, with D hard to call. The CDR3 is made up of 15 amino acids. Deletions cut 3 bases from V and 1 base from J, with 9 bases between. Germline V gene sequence: CDR1 KGHSH, CDR2 LQKENI.

V is TRBV29-1 and J is TRBJ1-1, with D maybe TRBD1 (6 bases). V was clipped by 7 bases and J by 1 base, with 13 bases between them. The CDR3 is made up of 13 amino acids. The V gene's germline CDR1 is SQVTM and CDR2 ANQGSEA. This CDR3 reads CSARRGENTEAFF. The CDR3 nucleotides read TGCAGCGCCCGCAGGGGCGAGAACACTGAAGCTTTCTTT.

The V and J genes are TRBV4-2 and TRBJ2-1, with TRBD2 matching over 11 bases. The CDR3 is 14 amino acids. Germline lookup yields CDR1 LGHNA and CDR2 YNFKEQ. The V gene end was trimmed by 4 bases and the J gene end by 7 bases; junction bases not matched to a gene: 3. CDR3 coding DNA: TGTGCCAGCAGCCTTAGCGGGGGGGAGAATGAGCAGTTCTTC. Its protein product is CASSLSGGENEQFF.

A few counts support this clone. V and J are TRBV6-1 and TRBJ1-3; 9 nucleotides agree with TRBD1. V was clipped by 7 bases and J by 2 bases; unmatched bases: 6. CDR1 MNHNS and CDR2 SASEGT come from the germline V gene. CDR3 length: 15 amino acids. CDR3 nucleotide sequence: TGTGCCAGCACCTGGGACAGGGATGCTGGAAACACCATATATTTT. Its protein is CASTWDRDAGNTIYF.

The rearrangement links TRBV7-8 to TRBJ2-2; 9 bases map to TRBD1. Germline V CDR1 and CDR2: SGHVS, FQNEAQ. This CDR3 has 15 amino acids. After removal of 5 bases from V and 4 bases from J, the junction contained 5 bases not matched to a gene. CDR3 nucleotides: TGTGCCAGCAGCGCCGGGACAGGGCGCACCGGGGAGCTGTTTTTT. Protein: CASSAGTGRTGELFF.

The chain employs TRBV6-7 and TRBJ2-7; 7 bases fit TRBD2. TRBV6-7 is an ORF for which the function is uncertain. V trimming: 7 bases; J trimming: 6 bases; junction bases outside the gene matches: 24. The CDR3 is 18 amino acids. The CDR3 is CASTTSRGIRLGRGEQYF. The CDR3 DNA follows: TGTGCCAGCACCACCTCGCGGGGCATCCGGCTGGGGAGGGGCGAGCAGTACTTC.

The chain joins TRBV10-3 to TRBJ1-2; 10 bases are shared with TRBD1. V lost 8 bases, J lost 2 bases, and 11 bases stayed unmatched. The CDR3 sequence is 16 residues long. Germline values: CDR1 ENHRY, CDR2 SYGVKD. This CDR3 is CAILRAGQGGNYGYTF. The DNA of the CDR3 is TGTGCCATCCTTCGGGCAGGACAGGGGGGAAACTATGGCTACACCTTC.